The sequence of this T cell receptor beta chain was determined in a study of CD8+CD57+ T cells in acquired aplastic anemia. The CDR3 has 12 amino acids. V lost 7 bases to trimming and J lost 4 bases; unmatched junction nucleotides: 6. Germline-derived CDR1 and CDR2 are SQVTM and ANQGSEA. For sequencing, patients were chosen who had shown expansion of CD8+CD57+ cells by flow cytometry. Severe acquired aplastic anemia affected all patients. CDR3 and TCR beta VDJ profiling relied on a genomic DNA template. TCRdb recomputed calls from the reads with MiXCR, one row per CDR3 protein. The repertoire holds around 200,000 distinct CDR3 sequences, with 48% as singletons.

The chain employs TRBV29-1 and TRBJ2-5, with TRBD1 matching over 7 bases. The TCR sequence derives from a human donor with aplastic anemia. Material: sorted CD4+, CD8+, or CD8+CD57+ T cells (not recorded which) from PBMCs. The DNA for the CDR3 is TGCAGCGCATCGACAGGGCGAGAGACCCAGTACTTC. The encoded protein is CSASTGRETQYF. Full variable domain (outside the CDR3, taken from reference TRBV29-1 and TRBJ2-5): SAVISQKPSRDICQRGTSLTIQCQVDSQVTMMFWYRQQPGQSLTLIATANQGSEATYESGFVIDKFPISRPNLTFSTLTVSNMSPEDSSIYLCSASTGRETQYFGPGTRLLVL.